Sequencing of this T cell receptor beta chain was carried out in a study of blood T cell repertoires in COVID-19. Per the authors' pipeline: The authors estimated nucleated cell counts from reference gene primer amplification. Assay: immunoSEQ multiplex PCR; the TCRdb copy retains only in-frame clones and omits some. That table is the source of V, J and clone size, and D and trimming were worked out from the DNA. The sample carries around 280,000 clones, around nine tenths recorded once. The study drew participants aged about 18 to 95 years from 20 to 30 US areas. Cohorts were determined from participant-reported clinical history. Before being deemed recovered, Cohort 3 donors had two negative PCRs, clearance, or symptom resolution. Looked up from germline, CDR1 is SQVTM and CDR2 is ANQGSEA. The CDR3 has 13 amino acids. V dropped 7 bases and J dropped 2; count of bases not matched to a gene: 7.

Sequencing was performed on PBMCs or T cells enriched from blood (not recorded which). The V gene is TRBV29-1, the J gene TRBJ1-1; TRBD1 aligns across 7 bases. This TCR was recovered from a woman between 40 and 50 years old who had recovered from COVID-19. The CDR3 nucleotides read TGCAGCGCCACGAGACAGGGCAACACTGAAGCTTTCTTT. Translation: CSATRQGNTEAFF.